This is a list of T cell receptor beta chains from one sample in a study of blood T cell repertoires in COVID-19. The data were produced by immunoSEQ multiplex PCR, yet TCRdb's version contains in-frame clones alone and is incomplete. In the table there are 450,000 or so clones, less than 95% of which are singletons. The sequenced sample consisted of PBMCs or T cells enriched from blood (not recorded which). These receptors originate from a man between 18 and 35 years old who had recovered from COVID-19. Each CDR3 is given with its conserved first and last residue. The D gene is left open where the match is weak. Clone size appears in some rows only: once, few, many, or a class for an expanded clone.

v_call	d_call	j_call	clone_size	cdr3_nt	cdr3_aa
TRBV10-3	.	TRBJ2-3	.	TGTGCCATCAGTGAAGTGGGGGCGGGAGTTACAGATACGCAGTATTTT	CAISEVGAGVTDTQYF
TRBV7-8	TRBD2	TRBJ2-1	.	TGTGCCAGCAGCTCTGGACTAGCGGGAGCAGACAATGAGCAGTTCTTC	CASSSGLAGADNEQFF
TRBV4-1	TRBD1	TRBJ1-1	.	TGCGCCAGCAGCCAAGATGCCGAAGCGATCAGGACAGGGTCCACTGAAGCTTTCTTT	CASSQDAEAIRTGSTEAFF
TRBV18	.	TRBJ2-6	.	TGTGCCAGCTCACCACCGGGGCTCTCTGGGGCCAACGTCCTGACTTTC	CASSPPGLSGANVLTF
TRBV19	.	TRBJ2-1	.	TGTGCCAGTAGTATTATTTGGCTAGATCACAATGAGCAGTTCTTC	CASSIIWLDHNEQFF
TRBV13	.	TRBJ1-1	once	TGTGCCAGCAGCTTCGCGAGGATGAACACTGAAGCTTTCTTT	CASSFARMNTEAFF
TRBV28	TRBD2	TRBJ2-2	.	TGTGCCAGCAGTTTAATAGCGGGAGACACCGGGGAGCTGTTTTTT	CASSLIAGDTGELFF
TRBV4-1	.	TRBJ1-3	few	TGCGCCAGCAGCCTAGATTCGACAAAAACACTTACTGGAAACACCATATATTTT	CASSLDSTKTLTGNTIYF
TRBV3-1/TRBV3-2	TRBD2	TRBJ2-3	.	TGTGCCAGCAGCCAAGATCCCACGACTAGCGGGAGGGCCGGAGCAGATACGCAGTATTTT	CASSQDPTTSGRAGADTQYF
TRBV7-3	.	TRBJ1-6	once	TGTGCCAGCAGCTTACGAGGCCGCAGCTCCTATAATTCACCCCTCCACTTT	CASSLRGRSSYNSPLHF
TRBV14	.	TRBJ2-6	.	TGTGCCAGCAGCCCCCCCCGGGGACAATCTGGGGCCAACGTCCTGACTTTC	CASSPPRGQSGANVLTF
TRBV3-1/TRBV3-2	.	TRBJ2-1	.	TGTGCCAGCAGCCAAGGAATCTTAGCGGAGGGTTACAATGAGCAGTTCTTC	CASSQGILAEGYNEQFF
TRBV10-1	TRBD1	TRBJ2-2	.	TGCGCCAGCAGCGACAGGGCCCTAACGAACACCGGGGAGCTGTTTTTT	CASSDRALTNTGELFF
TRBV12-3/TRBV12-4	TRBD1	TRBJ1-5	many	TGTGCCAGCAGACCGACAGGGAATCAGCCCCAGCATTTT	CASRPTGNQPQHF
TRBV9	TRBD2	TRBJ2-1	.	TGTGCCAGCAGCGCCCTAGCGGTGGGCTACAATGAGCAGTTCTTC	CASSALAVGYNEQFF
TRBV11-2	.	TRBJ2-7	once	TGTGCCAGCAGCTTAGCCAGGTCCCCTTACGAGCAGTACTTC	CASSLARSPYEQYF
TRBV18	TRBD2	TRBJ2-1	.	TGTGCCAGCTCACCCCTAGCGGGAGCTTACAATGAGCAGTTCTTC	CASSPLAGAYNEQFF
TRBV4-2	.	TRBJ1-1	.	TGTGCCAGCAGCCAAGATAGGTGGGCAGACGAAGCTTTCTTT	CASSQDRWADEAFF
TRBV27	.	TRBJ2-1	few	TGTGCCAGCAGTCCCGAAACTAGCACGGGGGAGCAGTTCTTC	CASSPETSTGEQFF
TRBV5-1	.	TRBJ2-2	.	TGCGCCAGCTCTCCCCTAGGTGTTGACACCGGGGAGCTGTTTTTT	CASSPLGVDTGELFF
TRBV19	.	TRBJ1-5	.	TGTGCCAGTAGTATAGATACAAATCAGCCCCAGCATTTT	CASSIDTNQPQHF
TRBV29-1	.	TRBJ1-1	.	TGCAGCGTTGACCGGGGAGAAAACACTGAAGCTTTCTTT	CSVDRGENTEAFF
TRBV7-3	.	TRBJ2-1	.	TGTGCCAGCAGCTTGACAGGTACCTACAATGAGCAGTTCTTC	CASSLTGTYNEQFF
TRBV6-5	TRBD1	TRBJ2-2	once	TGTGCCAGCAGTACCGGACAGGGGAACACCGGGGAGCTGTTTTTT	CASSTGQGNTGELFF
TRBV19	.	TRBJ1-6	.	TGTGCCAGTAGTAGGCGGGGGCAATCCTATAATTCACCCCTCCACTTT	CASSRRGQSYNSPLHF
TRBV28	.	TRBJ2-6	.	TGTGCCACCTCGAACAGGAAATCTGGGGCCAACGTCCTGACTTTC	CATSNRKSGANVLTF
TRBV7-2	.	TRBJ1-1	.	TGTGCCAGCAGCCCCCACAGCTCTGAAGCTTTCTTT	CASSPHSSEAFF
TRBV11-3	TRBD2	TRBJ2-1	.	TGTGCCAGCAGCTTAGCTGGGACTAGCGGATACAATGAGCAGTTCTTC	CASSLAGTSGYNEQFF
TRBV9	.	TRBJ2-1	.	TGTGCCAGCAGCGTAGCTCCGGGGAATGAGCAGTTCTTC	CASSVAPGNEQFF
TRBV5-1	TRBD2	TRBJ2-7	.	TGCGCCAGCAGCTACGTTAGCGGGAGAGTGGCGGAGCAGTACTTC	CASSYVSGRVAEQYF
TRBV6-1	.	TRBJ2-7	.	TGTGCCAGCAGTGAAGCGTACGGCTACGAGCAGTACTTC	CASSEAYGYEQYF
TRBV25-1	.	TRBJ1-2	.	TGTGCCAGCAGTGACTCTTCCAGGACAGTCTATGGCTACACCTTC	CASSDSSRTVYGYTF
TRBV5-4	.	TRBJ1-6	.	TGTGCCAGCAGCTTCAGGGGACCTAATTCACCCCTCCACTTT	CASSFRGPNSPLHF
TRBV19	.	TRBJ2-7	.	TGTGCCAGTAGTCCCCGATATCCCCGGGACTTCTCCTACGAGCAGTACTTC	CASSPRYPRDFSYEQYF
TRBV7-3	TRBD1	TRBJ1-5	.	TGTGCCAGCAGTCCTATTTTTGGACAGGGTCTCAATCAGCCCCAGCATTTT	CASSPIFGQGLNQPQHF
TRBV28	.	TRBJ1-1	.	TGTGCCAGCAGTTTGGTACAGGGGAACACTGAAGCTTTCTTT	CASSLVQGNTEAFF
TRBV3-1/TRBV3-2	.	TRBJ2-5	.	TGTGCCAGCAGCCAAGACTGGGGGGCGGGGGCCCAAGAGACCCAGTACTTC	CASSQDWGAGAQETQYF
TRBV20-1	.	TRBJ2-4	.	TGCAGTGCGGGGACATCAGACATTCAGTACTTC	CSAGTSDIQYF
TRBV7-8	.	TRBJ2-3	.	TGTGCCAGCAGCGATGCGGCGGCCTCCCAGTATTTT	CASSDAAASQYF
TRBV29-1	.	TRBJ1-1	.	TGCAGCGTAGAGAGAAACACTGAAGCTTTCTTT	CSVERNTEAFF
TRBV7-2	.	TRBJ2-7	.	TGTGCCAGCAGCTTAGGACTCCCCAGCCCCTACGAGCAGTACTTC	CASSLGLPSPYEQYF
TRBV28	TRBD1	TRBJ1-6	.	TGTGCCAGCAGAGCCGGGACAGAGAATTCACCCCTCCACTTT	CASRAGTENSPLHF
TRBV9	.	TRBJ2-1	.	TGTGCCAGCAGCGTAGGTGCGCGGGCCTATGATGAGCAGTTCTTC	CASSVGARAYDEQFF
TRBV27	.	TRBJ2-5	.	TGTGCCAGCAGTTTAGCTATCTTTGCGGGGTCGTGGGAGACCCAGTACTTC	CASSLAIFAGSWETQYF
TRBV28	TRBD1	TRBJ1-5	.	TGTGCCAGCAGGGGACAGGGTGGGAGCAATCAGCCCCAGCATTTT	CASRGQGGSNQPQHF
TRBV2	.	TRBJ1-6	.	TGTGCCAGCAGCTGGGACATTCAAAGGGGTTCACCCCTCCACTTT	CASSWDIQRGSPLHF
TRBV5-1	.	TRBJ1-3	.	TGCGCCAGCAGCTTGGACAGCACATCTGGAAACACCATATATTTT	CASSLDSTSGNTIYF
TRBV20-1	.	TRBJ2-7	.	TGCAGTGTTCCATTGGGCCACGAGCAGTACTTC	CSVPLGHEQYF
TRBV5-8	.	TRBJ1-3	.	TGTGCCAGCAGCTTCAACTCTGGAAACACCATATATTTT	CASSFNSGNTIYF
TRBV5-6	.	TRBJ2-4	.	TGTGCCAGCAGCTTCAGGGTCGGGTACGGGAACATTCAGTACTTC	CASSFRVGYGNIQYF
TRBV9	TRBD1	TRBJ2-7	.	TGTGCCAGCAGCGCATGGGCCACAGGGGCCGAGCAGTACTTC	CASSAWATGAEQYF
TRBV7-9	TRBD1	TRBJ2-5	.	TGTGCCAGCAGCCAACCTTCCGGGACAGCCCAAGAGACCCAGTACTTC	CASSQPSGTAQETQYF
TRBV24-1	.	TRBJ1-1	.	TGTGCCACCAGTGCTCCCGACGGAGATGAAGCTTTCTTT	CATSAPDGDEAFF